This T cell receptor beta chain derives from a study of CD8+ T cells in alopecia areata. Trimming removed 0 bases from V and 3 bases from J, with 9 bases in between. Germline lookup yields CDR1 MGHRA and CDR2 YSYEKL. The CDR3 sequence is 14 residues long. RNA, once extracted, was reverse transcribed into cDNA for use as the sequencing template. The method was immunoSEQ multiplex PCR; TCRdb's version includes in-frame clones alone and lacks a portion of them. Altogether about 120,000 clones are present, around 50% being singletons, with the ten largest covering 10% to 15%. This clone was seen only a few times. Treatment: oral pan-JAK inhibitor, 5-10 mg twice daily.

Sample: CD8+ T cells sorted from blood, taken at week 24, from a patient treated with tofacitinib. This chain connects TRBV4-1 to TRBJ2-7; D ambiguous. The source of this sequence is a human donor with alopecia areata. The CDR3 is CASSQDMAYYEQYF. CDR3 DNA: TGCGCCAGCAGCCAAGACATGGCCTACTACGAGCAGTACTTC.